The text below deals with one TCR beta chain. The data were obtained in a study of blood T cell repertoires in COVID-19. Germline V gene sequence: CDR1 WSHSY, CDR2 SAAADI. This CDR3 is built from 14 residues. The V and J ends lost 4 bases and 8 bases, in that order; junction bases with no gene match: 5. Using immunoSEQ multiplex PCR, the repertoire was profiled, and TCRdb retains in-frame clones only, with some absent. Of 100,000 to 150,000 clones in the sample, about 86% were seen once. The chain recombines TRBV10-2 with TRBJ1-6; TRBD1 matches 7 bases. Specimen: peripheral blood. The sequence derives from a woman between 45 and 60 years old with acute or convalescent COVID-19. CDR3 amino acids: CASSGSTGHSPLHF. The CDR3 nucleotides are TGCGCCAGCAGTGGCTCGACAGGGCATTCACCCCTCCACTTT.